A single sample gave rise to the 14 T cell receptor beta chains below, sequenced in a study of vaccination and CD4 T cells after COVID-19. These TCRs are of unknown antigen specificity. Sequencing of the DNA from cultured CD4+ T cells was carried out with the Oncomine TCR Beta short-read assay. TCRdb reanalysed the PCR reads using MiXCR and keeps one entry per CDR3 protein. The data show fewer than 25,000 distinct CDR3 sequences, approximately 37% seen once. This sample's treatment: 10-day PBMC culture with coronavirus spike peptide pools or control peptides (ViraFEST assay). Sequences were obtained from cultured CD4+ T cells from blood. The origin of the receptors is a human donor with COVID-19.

The CDR3 DNA is TGTGCCATCAGTGAAGAAATGGACAGGGTGGCACCCCTCCACTTT. This translates into CAISEEMDRVAPLHF. V and J are TRBV10-3 and TRBJ1-6; TRBD1 agrees at 8 bases. Unmatched junction bases numbered 9, after V lost 3 bases and J lost 11 bases. The length of the CDR3 is 15 residues. In germline, CDR1 is ENHRY, CDR2 SYGVKD.

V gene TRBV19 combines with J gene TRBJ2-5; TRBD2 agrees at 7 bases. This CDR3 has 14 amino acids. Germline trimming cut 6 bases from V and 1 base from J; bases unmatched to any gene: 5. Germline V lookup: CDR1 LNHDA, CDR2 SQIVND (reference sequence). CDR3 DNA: TGTGCCAGTAGCCTGGGAGGGGTCCAAGAGACCCAGTACTTC. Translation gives CASSLGGVQETQYF.

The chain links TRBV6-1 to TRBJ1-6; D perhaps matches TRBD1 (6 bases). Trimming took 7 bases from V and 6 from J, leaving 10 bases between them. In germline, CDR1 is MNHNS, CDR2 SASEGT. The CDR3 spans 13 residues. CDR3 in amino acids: CASIGRGNSPLHF. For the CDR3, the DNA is TGTGCCAGCATTGGCAGGGGTAATTCACCCCTCCACTTT.

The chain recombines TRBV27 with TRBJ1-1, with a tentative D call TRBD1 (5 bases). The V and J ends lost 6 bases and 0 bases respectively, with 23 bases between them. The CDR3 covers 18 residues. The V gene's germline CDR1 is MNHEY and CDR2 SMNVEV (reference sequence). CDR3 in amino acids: CASRKTSYRNFMNTEAFF. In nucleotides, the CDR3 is TGTGCCAGCAGAAAAACTTCGTACAGGAACTTCATGAACACTGAAGCTTTCTTT.

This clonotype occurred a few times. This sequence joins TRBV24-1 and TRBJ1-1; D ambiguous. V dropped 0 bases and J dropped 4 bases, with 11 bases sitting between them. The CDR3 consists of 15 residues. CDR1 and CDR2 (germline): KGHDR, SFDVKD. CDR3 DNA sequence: TGTGCCACCAGTGATTTGTGGGGAGAGGGCACTGAAGCTTTCTTT. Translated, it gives CATSDLWGEGTEAFF.

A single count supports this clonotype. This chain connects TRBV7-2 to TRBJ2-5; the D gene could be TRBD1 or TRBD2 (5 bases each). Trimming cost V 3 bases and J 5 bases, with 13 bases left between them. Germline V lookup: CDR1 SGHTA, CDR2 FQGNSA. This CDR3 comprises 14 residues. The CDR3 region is CASSFGALGETQYF. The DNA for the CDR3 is TGTGCCAGCAGCTTCGGGGCTCTGGGGGAGACCCAGTACTTC. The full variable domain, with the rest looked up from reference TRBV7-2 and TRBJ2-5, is GAGVSQSPSNKVTEKGKDVELRCDPISGHTALYWYRQSLGQGLEFLIYFQGNSAPDKSGLPSDRFSAERTGGSVSTLTIQRTQQEDSAVYLCASSFGALGETQYFGPGTRLLVL.

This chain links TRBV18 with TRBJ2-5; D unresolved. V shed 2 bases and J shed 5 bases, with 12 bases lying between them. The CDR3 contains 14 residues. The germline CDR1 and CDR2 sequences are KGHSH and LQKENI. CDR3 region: CASSPFRVSETQYF. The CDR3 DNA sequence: TGTGCCAGCTCACCATTTCGGGTCTCGGAGACCCAGTACTTC.

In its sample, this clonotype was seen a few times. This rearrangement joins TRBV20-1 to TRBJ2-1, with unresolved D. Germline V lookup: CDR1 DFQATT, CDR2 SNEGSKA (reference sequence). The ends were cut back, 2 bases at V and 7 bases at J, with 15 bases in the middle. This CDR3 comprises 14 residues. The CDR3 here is CSARSPWAHNEQFF. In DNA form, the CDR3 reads TGCAGTGCTAGATCCCCCTGGGCCCATAATGAGCAGTTCTTC.

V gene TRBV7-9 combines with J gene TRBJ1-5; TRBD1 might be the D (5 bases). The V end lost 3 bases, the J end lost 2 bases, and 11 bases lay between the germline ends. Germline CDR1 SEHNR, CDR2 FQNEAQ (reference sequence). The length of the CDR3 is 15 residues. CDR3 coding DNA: TGTGCCAGCAGCTTCGCAGGGTCGGGCAATCAGCCCCAGCATTTT. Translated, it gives CASSFAGSGNQPQHF.

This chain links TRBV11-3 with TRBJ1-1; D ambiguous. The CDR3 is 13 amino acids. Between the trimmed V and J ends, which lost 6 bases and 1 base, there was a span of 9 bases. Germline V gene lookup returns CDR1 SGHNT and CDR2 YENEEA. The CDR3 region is CASSEVGNTEAFF. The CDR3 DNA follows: TGTGCCAGCAGTGAAGTCGGGAACACTGAAGCTTTCTTT.

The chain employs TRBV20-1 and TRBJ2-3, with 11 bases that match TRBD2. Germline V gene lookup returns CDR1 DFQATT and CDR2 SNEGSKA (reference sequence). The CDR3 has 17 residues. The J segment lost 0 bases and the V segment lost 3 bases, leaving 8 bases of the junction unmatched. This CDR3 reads CSASYLAGGLSTDTQYF. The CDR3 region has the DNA TGCAGTGCTAGTTATCTAGCGGGGGGACTAAGCACAGATACGCAGTATTTT.

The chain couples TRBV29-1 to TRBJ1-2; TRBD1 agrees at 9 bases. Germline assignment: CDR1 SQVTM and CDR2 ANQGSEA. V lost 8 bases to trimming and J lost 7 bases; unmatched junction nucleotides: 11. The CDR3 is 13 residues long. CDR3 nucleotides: TGCAGCACCCTACAGGGGGCAGTGGCTGGCTACACCTTC. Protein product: CSTLQGAVAGYTF.

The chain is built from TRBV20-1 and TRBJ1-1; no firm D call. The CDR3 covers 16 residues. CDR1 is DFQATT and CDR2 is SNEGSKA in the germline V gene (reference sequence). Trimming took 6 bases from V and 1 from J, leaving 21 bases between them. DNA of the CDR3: TGCAGTGCCCAAAACCCCGCCCCAGGAGCGAACACTGAAGCTTTCTTT. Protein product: CSAQNPAPGANTEAFF.

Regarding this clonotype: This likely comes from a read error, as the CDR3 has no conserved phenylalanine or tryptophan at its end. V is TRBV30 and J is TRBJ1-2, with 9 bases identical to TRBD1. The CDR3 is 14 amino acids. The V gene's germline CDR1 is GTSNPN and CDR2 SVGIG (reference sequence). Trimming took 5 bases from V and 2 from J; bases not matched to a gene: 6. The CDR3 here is CAWLRGQGNYGYTI. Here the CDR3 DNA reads TGTGCCTGGTTGAGAGGACAGGGGAACTATGGCTACACCATC.